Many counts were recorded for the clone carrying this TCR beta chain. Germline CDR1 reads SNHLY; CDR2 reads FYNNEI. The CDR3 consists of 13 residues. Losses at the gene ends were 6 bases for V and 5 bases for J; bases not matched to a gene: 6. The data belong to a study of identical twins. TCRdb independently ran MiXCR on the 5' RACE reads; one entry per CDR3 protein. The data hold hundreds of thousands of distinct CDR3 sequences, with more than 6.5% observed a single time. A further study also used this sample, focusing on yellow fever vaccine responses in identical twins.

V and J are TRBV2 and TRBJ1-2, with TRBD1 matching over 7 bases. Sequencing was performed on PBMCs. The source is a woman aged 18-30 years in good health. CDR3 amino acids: CASSGTEDYGYTF. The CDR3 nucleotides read TGTGCCAGCAGCGGGACAGAAGATTATGGCTACACCTTC. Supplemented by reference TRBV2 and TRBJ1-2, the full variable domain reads EPEVTQTPSHQVTQMGQEVILRCVPISNHLYFYWYRQILGQKVEFLVSFYNNEISEKSEIFDDQFSVERPDGSNFTLKIRSTKLEDSAMYFCASSGTEDYGYTFGSGTRLTVV.